This T cell receptor beta chain originates from a study of shared clonotypes between healthy human individuals. Whole-study context: The study used three CD4 naive, three CD4 memory, two CD8 naive and one CD8 memory plate per donor.

The ends lost 5 bases at V and 7 bases at J; junction bases unmatched: 5. The CDR3 extends over 13 amino acids. Per germline, CDR1 SEHNR and CDR2 FQNEAQ (reference sequence). This clone was seen ten or more times. The data were produced by immunoSEQ multiplex PCR, yet TCRdb's version contains in-frame clones alone and is incomplete. This sample carries 950,000 to 1,100,000 clones, roughly 80% of them seen once, and the ten largest clones take 1.4% to 1.5%. The TCR originated in a man in his late teens or twenties in good health. Sequences were obtained from memory CD4+ T cells sorted from blood. Specified subset: CD45RA-negative fraction. This chain connects TRBV7-9 to TRBJ2-1, with TRBD2 matching over 7 bases. The CDR3: CASSMPGLNEQFF. Here the CDR3 DNA reads TGTGCCAGCAGCATGCCGGGACTAAATGAGCAGTTCTTC.